This T cell receptor (beta chain) stems from a study of identical twins. The study, taken as a whole, reports: Beta clonotypes that were abundant in cord blood contained fewer insertions, a pattern absent from memory repertoires. A partial confounding effect on zero-insertion analyses could come from invariant MAIT and iNKT cells.

TCRdb fed the 5' RACE reads into MiXCR, producing one record per CDR3 protein. The sample consists of some 900,000 distinct CDR3 sequences, 12% of them appearing once. The CDR3 contains 13 residues. V gave up 0 bases and J gave up 11 bases, with 13 bases separating them. The germline V gene has CDR1 LGHNA and CDR2 YNFKEQ. This clonotype was found a few times. Its antigen is not identified. The same sample was also used in a study of yellow fever vaccine responses in identical twins. That paper notes: The authors reported partly convergent, partly personalized vaccine responses in identical twins.

The receptor was derived from a woman in her late teens or twenties in good health. J is TRBJ1-1 and V is TRBV4-2; the D gene is possibly TRBD1 (5 bases). Sequenced material: PBMCs. The DNA of the CDR3 is TGTGCCAGCAGCCAAGATGGGGGGGTAATCGCTTTCTTT. It codes for CASSQDGGVIAFF.